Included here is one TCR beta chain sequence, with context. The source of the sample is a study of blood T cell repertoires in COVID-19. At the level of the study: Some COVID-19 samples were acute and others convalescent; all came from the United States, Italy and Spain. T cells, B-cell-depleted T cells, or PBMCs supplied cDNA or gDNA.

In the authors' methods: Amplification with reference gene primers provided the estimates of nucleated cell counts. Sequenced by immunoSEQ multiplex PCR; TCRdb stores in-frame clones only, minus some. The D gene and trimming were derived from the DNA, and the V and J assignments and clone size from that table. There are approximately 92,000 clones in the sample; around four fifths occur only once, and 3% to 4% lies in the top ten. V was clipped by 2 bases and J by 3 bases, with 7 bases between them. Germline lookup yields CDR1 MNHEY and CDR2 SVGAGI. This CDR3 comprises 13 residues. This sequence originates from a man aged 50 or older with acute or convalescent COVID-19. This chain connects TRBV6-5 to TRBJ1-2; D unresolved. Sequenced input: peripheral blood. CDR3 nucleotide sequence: TGTGCCAGCAGTTACGGGCAGTACTATGGCTACACCTTC. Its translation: CASSYGQYYGYTF.